This T cell receptor beta chain comes out of a study of T-cell reconstitution after alpha-beta-depleted transplantation in children. The study, taken as a whole, reports: Hyperexpanded clones declined; after one year, newly produced T cells mostly supplied diversity. Expanded clones from the graft, numbering several hundred, reportedly supplied alpha-beta T cells about two months after transplant. The study traced high day-60 TCRbeta diversity in some patients to surviving recipient T cells and thymic progenitors.

TCRbeta library preparation incorporated unique molecular identifiers. TCRdb reprocessed the PCR reads via MiXCR and lists one record per CDR3 protein. Of over 15,000 distinct CDR3 sequences in the sample, about 7.7% are singletons; the top ten hold just over 35%. Details on this clonotype: Antigen specificity is unknown. The junction differs from germline at one of its ends, possibly a read error.

Germline V gene sequence: CDR1 SGDLS, CDR2 YYNGEE. This CDR3 comprises 16 residues. The chain employs TRBV9 and TRBJ2-5, with 7 bases matching TRBD1. The sequence came from a boy less than two years old who had a stem cell transplant for Wiskott-Aldrich syndrome, so the T cells may come from the graft donor. Sequencing used PBMCs, mostly from graft donor cells, obtained 60 days after TCRalphabeta/CD19-depleted stem cell transplant. For the CDR3, the DNA is TGTGCCAGCAACGTAGGGGCAGGGGGTAAACAAGAGACCCAGTACTTC. As protein: CASNVGAGGKQETQYF.